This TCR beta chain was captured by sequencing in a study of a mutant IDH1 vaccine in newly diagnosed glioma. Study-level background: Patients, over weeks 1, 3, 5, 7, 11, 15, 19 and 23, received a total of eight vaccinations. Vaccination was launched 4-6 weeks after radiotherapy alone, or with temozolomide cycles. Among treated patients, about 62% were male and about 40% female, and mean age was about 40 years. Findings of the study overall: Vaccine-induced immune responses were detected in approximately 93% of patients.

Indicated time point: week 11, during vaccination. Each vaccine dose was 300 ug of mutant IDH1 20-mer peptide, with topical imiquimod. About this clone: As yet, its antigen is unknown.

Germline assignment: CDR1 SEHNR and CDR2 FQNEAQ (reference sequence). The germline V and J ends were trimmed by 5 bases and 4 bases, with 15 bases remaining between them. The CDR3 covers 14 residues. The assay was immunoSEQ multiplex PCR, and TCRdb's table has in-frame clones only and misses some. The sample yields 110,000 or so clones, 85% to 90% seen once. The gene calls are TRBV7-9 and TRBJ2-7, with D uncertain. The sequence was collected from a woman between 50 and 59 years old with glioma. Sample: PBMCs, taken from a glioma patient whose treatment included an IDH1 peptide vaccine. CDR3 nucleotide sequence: TGTGCCAGCAGCCCGCCGTCTGGCAGGTACGAGCAGTACTTC. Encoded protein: CASSPPSGRYEQYF. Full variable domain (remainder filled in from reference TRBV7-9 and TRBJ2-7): DTGVSQNPRHKITKRGQNVTFRCDPISEHNRLYWYRQTLGQGPEFLTYFQNEAQLEKSRLLSDRFSAERPKGSFSTLEIQRTEQGDSAMYLCASSPPSGRYEQYFGPGTRLTVT.